This is a list of T cell receptor beta chains from one sample in a study of blood T cell repertoires in COVID-19. The data were produced by immunoSEQ multiplex PCR, yet TCRdb's version contains in-frame clones alone and is incomplete. The table has roughly 220,000 clones, approximately 81% seen once. Sequencing was carried out using peripheral blood. The receptors were sampled from a woman aged 60-75 years who had recovered from COVID-19. Both conserved end residues are part of each CDR3. A D gene is named only where the DNA matches it firmly. Clone size is not always given. Where it is, it says once, few, many or a class for expanded clones.

>-|TRBV6-1|TRBD2|TRBJ2-3
TGTGCCAGCAGTGAACCCCTCACCCTTCTAGCGGGGGATAGCACAGATACGCAGTATTTT
CASSEPLTLLAGDSTDTQYF
>-|TRBV7-8|-|TRBJ2-7
TGTGCCAGCAGCTTATTACGGGGGGCCCTCTACGAGCAGTACTTC
CASSLLRGALYEQYF
>-|TRBV7-2|-|TRBJ1-1
TGTGCCAGCAGCTTAGGGTTTCAGGGGTGGACTGAAGCTTTCTTT
CASSLGFQGWTEAFF
>-|TRBV5-1|TRBD1|TRBJ2-3
TGCGCCAGCAGCTGGGGGCCGGGACAGGGGAGCACAGATACGCAGTATTTT
CASSWGPGQGSTDTQYF
>-|TRBV2|-|TRBJ1-2
TGTGCCAGTGCTACCGGGACAAAAGAGTCTGGCTACACCTTC
CASATGTKESGYTF
>-|TRBV30|TRBD1|TRBJ2-5
TGTGCCTGGTACAGGGGGGAGACCCAGTACTTC
CAWYRGETQYF
>-|TRBV18|-|TRBJ1-4
TGTGCCAGCTCACCCGCCGGGAATGAAAAACTGTTTTTT
CASSPAGNEKLFF
>-|TRBV6-1|TRBD1|TRBJ1-6
TGTGCCAGCAGTGAAGCGGGCTCTGGACAGGGGGCGTTTAATTCACCCCTCCACTTT
CASSEAGSGQGAFNSPLHF
>once|TRBV5-4|TRBD1|TRBJ2-5
TGTGCCAGCAGCACCGGACAGGGCCAAGAGACCCAGTACTTC
CASSTGQGQETQYF
>-|TRBV9|-|TRBJ1-2
TGTGCCAGCAGCGCAGCCTCAGGGTCAGGCTATGGCTACACCTTC
CASSAASGSGYGYTF
>-|TRBV30|TRBD1|TRBJ1-1
TGTGCCTGGAGCGAGGGGACAGGGAGCATGGACACTGAAGCTTTCTTT
CAWSEGTGSMDTEAFF
>-|TRBV6-2/TRBV6-3|-|TRBJ1-2
TGTGCCAGCAGTTACCGGTCGGGGAAATATGGCTACACCTTC
CASSYRSGKYGYTF
>few|TRBV3-1/TRBV3-2|TRBD1|TRBJ1-5
TGTGCCAGCAGCTTGGACAGGGCGAATCAGCCCCAGCATTTT
CASSLDRANQPQHF
>-|TRBV29-1|TRBD1|TRBJ2-5
TGCAGCGTCCAACCCCGACAGGGACCTCCCTGGGAGACCCAGTACTTC
CSVQPRQGPPWETQYF
>-|TRBV10-3|TRBD1|TRBJ1-1
TGTGCCATCAGTGGCCCGGGACAGGGGAGGGCTGAAGCTTTCTTT
CAISGPGQGRAEAFF
>-|TRBV7-6|-|TRBJ2-7
TGTGCCAGCAGCCGGAGCGGGTCCCTCGGGGACGAGCAGTACTTC
CASSRSGSLGDEQYF
>-|TRBV7-3|TRBD2|TRBJ2-3
TGTGCCAGCAGCGCCCTTAGCGGGGGGGCCCAGGATACGCAGTATTTT
CASSALSGGAQDTQYF
>-|TRBV19|TRBD1|TRBJ1-2
TGTGCCAGTAGTATGGACAGGGCCAACTATGGCTACACCTTC
CASSMDRANYGYTF
>-|TRBV27|-|TRBJ1-1
TGTGCCAGCAGTTCCGTCCGGGTTTTATTGAACACTGAAGCTTTCTTT
CASSSVRVLLNTEAFF
>-|TRBV29-1|-|TRBJ1-1
TGCAGCGGAGGACAGAGGAACACTGAAGCTTTCTTT
CSGGQRNTEAFF
>-|TRBV5-4|-|TRBJ2-7
TGTGCCAGGGACAGAGGCTCCTACGAGCAGTACTTC
CARDRGSYEQYF
>-|TRBV9|-|TRBJ2-1
TGTGCCAGCAGCCCGAGCTCCTACAATGAGCAGTTCTTC
CASSPSSYNEQFF
>-|TRBV9|-|TRBJ1-1
TGTGCCAGCAGCGTAGAGGCCAGGGATTGGACTGAAGCTTTCTTT
CASSVEARDWTEAFF
>once|TRBV6-2/TRBV6-3|TRBD1|TRBJ2-2
TGTGCCAGCAGTTACCCGGGACGAGTCAGGGGGTACACCGGGGAGCTGTTTTTT
CASSYPGRVRGYTGELFF
>-|TRBV5-4|TRBD2|TRBJ2-5
TGTGCCAGCAGCTTGGCCGGAGCGGGGCAAGAGACCCAGTACTTC
CASSLAGAGQETQYF
>-|TRBV2|-|TRBJ1-6
TGTGCCAGCAGTGTTGTCGACTTGGAGTCACCCCTCCACTTT
CASSVVDLESPLHF
>-|TRBV7-9|TRBD1|TRBJ2-7
TGTGCCAGCAGTTCCACGATGACAGGGGACGAGCAGTACTTC
CASSSTMTGDEQYF
>-|TRBV5-4|TRBD2|TRBJ2-7
TGTGCCAGCAGCTTGAGTCCGGGGGGCTACGAGCAGTACTTC
CASSLSPGGYEQYF
>-|TRBV11-2|TRBD1|TRBJ2-7
TGTGCCAGCAGCTCGGACAGGGATTTCTCCTACGAGCAGTACTTC
CASSSDRDFSYEQYF
>-|TRBV24-1|TRBD1|TRBJ2-7
TGTGCCACCAGTCCAGGGGGACAGACTTACTACGAGCAGTACTTC
CATSPGGQTYYEQYF
>-|TRBV6-5|-|TRBJ2-5
TGTGCCAGCAGTTCGGGACTCCAGGCGACGGAGACCCAGTACTTC
CASSSGLQATETQYF
>-|TRBV15|TRBD1|TRBJ1-4
TGTGCCACCAGCAGAGGGGGAACAGGGGGTGCTAATGAAAAACTGTTTTTT
CATSRGGTGGANEKLFF
>-|TRBV7-9|TRBD1|TRBJ1-4
TGTGCCAGCGGACAGGGCCAGGAAAAACTGTTTTTT
CASGQGQEKLFF
>-|TRBV7-9|-|TRBJ1-6
TGTGCCAGCAGCCCCTCGGGGGGCAGCGAGGCTTCACCCCTCCACTTT
CASSPSGGSEASPLHF
>-|TRBV29-1|TRBD1|TRBJ1-4
TGCAGCGCCGAGGGGGCGGACACCGAGGATGAAAAACTGTTTTTT
CSAEGADTEDEKLFF
>-|TRBV6-5|TRBD1|TRBJ1-2
TGTGCCAGCAGCGGGGACAGGGCCCTCTATGGCTACACCTTC
CASSGDRALYGYTF
>-|TRBV30|-|TRBJ2-6
TGTGCCTGGAGTGTCGGGGGCTCTGGGGCCAACGTCCTGACTTTC
CAWSVGGSGANVLTF
>-|TRBV7-9|-|TRBJ1-6
TGTGCCAGCAGCTTGCAGGGGATAAGCTCACCCCTCCACTTT
CASSLQGISSPLHF
>-|TRBV29-1|-|TRBJ1-2
TGCAGCGTTGGAGGGCCATCAAATGGCTACACCTTC
CSVGGPSNGYTF
>-|TRBV18|TRBD1|TRBJ2-7
TGTGCCAGCTCCCCCACCCGATCCGGGACAGGGGGCGAGCAGTACTTC
CASSPTRSGTGGEQYF
>-|TRBV6-1|-|TRBJ1-5
TGTGCCAGCAGTGAGGGGAGTAGCAATCAGCCCCAGCATTTT
CASSEGSSNQPQHF
>few|TRBV5-1|TRBD1|TRBJ1-1
TGCGCCAGCAGCTTGGAGCCAGGGGGGAGCGCTGAAGCTTTCTTT
CASSLEPGGSAEAFF
>-|TRBV7-6|TRBD1|TRBJ1-2
TGTGCCAGCAGCTCCCGGGACTCAGGGGGCTATGGCTACACCTTC
CASSSRDSGGYGYTF
>-|TRBV9|-|TRBJ1-6
TGTGCCAGCAGCGTAGGAGCATCACCCGGAGGCTATAATTCACCCCTCCACTTT
CASSVGASPGGYNSPLHF
>-|TRBV7-8|-|TRBJ1-1
TGTGCCAGCGCAAACAGGGTTAACACTGAAGCTTTCTTT
CASANRVNTEAFF
>-|TRBV6-2/TRBV6-3|-|TRBJ1-5
TGTGCCAGCAGTTACCGGACAGAAGATCAGCCCCAGCATTTT
CASSYRTEDQPQHF
>-|TRBV7-3|TRBD2|TRBJ2-1
TGTGCCAGCAGCGGAAGGCGGGGGGGCCCGTACAATGAGCAGTTCTTC
CASSGRRGGPYNEQFF
>-|TRBV7-2|-|TRBJ2-2
TGTGCCAGCAGCTCCTACTTCACCGGGGAGCTGTTTTTT
CASSSYFTGELFF
>-|TRBV3-1/TRBV3-2|-|TRBJ2-1
TGTGCCAGCAGCCAAGATTGGAGGGTCGATGAGCAGTTCTTC
CASSQDWRVDEQFF
>-|TRBV5-1|-|TRBJ1-2
TGCGCCAGCAGCTTGGCCGGTAGGCCAGGGGACTATGGCTACACCTTC
CASSLAGRPGDYGYTF
>few|TRBV7-6|-|TRBJ1-1
TGTGCCAGCAGCTTACCAGGCAGGGAAGCTTTCTTT
CASSLPGREAFF
>-|TRBV6-7|TRBD2|TRBJ2-3
TGTGCCAGCAGAACCCCGGGAGGGCGGAGGGACACAGATACGCAGTATTTT
CASRTPGGRRDTDTQYF
>-|TRBV12-3/TRBV12-4|TRBD1|TRBJ1-2
TGTGCCAGCAGTTTAAGGGGGCCCTATGGCTACACCTTC
CASSLRGPYGYTF
>-|TRBV6-5|-|TRBJ1-2
TGTGCCAGCAGACCCCACGGGGTGGACTATGGCTACACCTTC
CASRPHGVDYGYTF
>few|TRBV7-8|-|TRBJ1-5
TGTGCCAGCAGCTTAGAGGGAGGGAGCAATCAGCCCCAGCATTTT
CASSLEGGSNQPQHF
>-|TRBV7-2|-|TRBJ2-7
TGTGCCAGCAGCTTGGGCCGATCCTACGAGCAGTACTTC
CASSLGRSYEQYF
>-|TRBV2|-|TRBJ1-2
TGTGCCAGCACGGGAGGGGGGCTAATTAACTATGGCTACACCTTC
CASTGGGLINYGYTF
>-|TRBV19|-|TRBJ2-1
TGTGCCAGTAGTATCCAACCTGAGGGGGGGGGTGAGCAGTTCTTC
CASSIQPEGGGEQFF